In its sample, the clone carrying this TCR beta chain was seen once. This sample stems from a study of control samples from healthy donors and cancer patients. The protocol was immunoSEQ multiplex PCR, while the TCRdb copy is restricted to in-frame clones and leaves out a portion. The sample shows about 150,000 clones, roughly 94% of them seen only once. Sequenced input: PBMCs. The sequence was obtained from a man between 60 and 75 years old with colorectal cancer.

CDR3 sequence: CASSFHHRVNTEAFF. CDR3 nucleotide sequence: TGTGCCAGCAGCTTTCATCACAGGGTGAACACTGAAGCTTTCTTT. This sequence joins TRBV5-5 and TRBJ1-1, with D possibly TRBD1 on 6 matching bases. The ends were cut back, 2 bases at V and 0 bases at J, with 11 bases in the middle. The CDR3 is 15 residues long. Germline CDR1 SGHKS, CDR2 YYEKEE (reference sequence).